The clone carrying this T cell receptor beta chain was seen more than once but under ten times. TCRdb reprocessed the reads with MiXCR, giving one entry per CDR3 protein. This table holds about 230,000 distinct CDR3 sequences, roughly 22% found once. This sample stems from a study of T cell repertoires in cytomegalovirus infection. Study overall: CMV infection plus the matching HLA type was flagged by public TCR beta signatures.

CDR1 is SNHLY, CDR2 FYNNEI, per germline. V lost 6 bases, J lost 7 bases, and 15 bases lay in between. CDR3 length: 14 amino acids. The rearrangement links TRBV2 to TRBJ2-2, with a possible D match to TRBD2 (7 bases). The clonotype was recovered from a human donor in good health (CMV status not recorded). Some clones in this sample may be carry-over from other donors' samples. The sequenced sample consisted of CD8+ T cells from PBMCs. For the CDR3, the DNA is TGTGCCAGCAGGGGGGGGGGCTTTGGCGGGGAGCTGTTTTTT. Amino acid sequence: CASRGGGFGGELFF.